This passage covers 30 T cell receptor beta chains from one sample sequenced in a study of shared T cell receptors in the human thymus. Profiled with immunoSEQ multiplex PCR; TCRdb holds only in-frame clones, not every one. The top ten clones hold about 0.01% of a sample with about 660,000 clones, more than 75% of them seen once. In addition, the sample was reused for a study of human thymus T cells.

The source material was thymocytes. The receptors come from a boy under three years old with a congenital heart defect.

The gene calls are TRBV5-4 and TRBJ2-3, with 8 bases aligning to TRBD2. This CDR3 region has 17 residues. In germline, CDR1 is SGHNT, CDR2 YYREEE (reference sequence). The ends lost 6 bases at V and 0 bases at J; junction bases unmatched: 12. The DNA for the CDR3 is TGTGCCAGCACCCTTTCAGGGTCTAGCGGGAGCACAGATACGCAGTATTTT. Translated, it gives CASTLSGSSGSTDTQYF.

The V call is TRBV11-1, the J call TRBJ1-1; D ambiguous. V was shortened by 0 bases and J by 7 bases, with 6 bases between the two germline ends. The CDR3 is 12 amino acids. Germline V lookup: CDR1 SGHAT, CDR2 FQDESV (reference sequence). The CDR3 spells CASSLAHSEAFF. The CDR3 DNA reads as TGTGCCAGCAGCTTAGCCCACAGTGAAGCTTTCTTT.

This chain connects TRBV27 to TRBJ2-2; 9 bases are a match to TRBD2. Trimming at V came to 10 bases and at J to 4 bases, leaving 16 bases not matched to a gene. The length of the CDR3 is 17 residues. Germline CDR1 and CDR2: MNHEY and SMNVEV (reference sequence). The CDR3 DNA reads as TGTGCCATTGCTACTTGGCTAGCGGGATCCGGCACCGGGGAGCTGTTTTTT. It codes for CAIATWLAGSGTGELFF.

V is TRBV4-3 and J is TRBJ2-2; 11 bases match TRBD2. CDR1 LGHNA and CDR2 YSLEER come from the germline V gene. CDR3 length: 16 residues. Germline trimming cut 5 bases from V and 4 bases from J; bases unmatched to any gene: 6. As DNA, the CDR3 is TGCGCCAGCAGCACCCGACTAGCGGGGACCACCGGGGAGCTGTTTTTT. It codes for CASSTRLAGTTGELFF.

The chain has TRBV13 and TRBJ2-2; no firm D call. The CDR3 is 15 residues long. With 5 bases removed from V and 6 bases from J, the gap between germline ends came to 16 bases. The V gene's germline CDR1 is PRHDT and CDR2 FYEKMQ (reference sequence). The DNA of the CDR3 is TGTGCCAGCAGCCAAAGCCCCCGTCGCGCCGGGGAGCTGTTTTTT. It encodes CASSQSPRRAGELFF.

The rearrangement links TRBV30 to TRBJ2-7; 7 bases match TRBD2. The CDR3 contains 17 residues. J gave up 5 bases and V 2 bases, and 18 bases lay outside the gene matches. CDR1 and CDR2 (germline): GTSNPN, SVGIG (reference sequence). CDR3 in DNA: TGTGCCTGGAGTCCCTCTCCTCCAGCGGGAACTCCCAACGAGCAGTACTTC. Its protein product is CAWSPSPPAGTPNEQYF.

This chain joins TRBV5-4 and TRBJ2-3, with TRBD2 identical over 11 bases. Germline loops: CDR1 SGHNT, CDR2 YYREEE (reference sequence). J lost 3 bases, V lost 5 bases, and 5 bases had no gene match. The CDR3 is 15 residues long. CDR3 amino acids: CASSIAGGPTDTQYF. The CDR3 bases are TGTGCCAGCAGTATAGCGGGAGGGCCGACAGATACGCAGTATTTT.

The table lists this clone with a few counts. The chain recombines TRBV29-1 with TRBJ1-1; no clear D. The CDR3 has 15 residues. The germline V and J ends were trimmed by 0 bases and 1 base, with 12 bases remaining between them. Germline V gene sequence: CDR1 SQVTM, CDR2 ANQGSEA. CDR3 sequence: CSVEDRRRENTEAFF. CDR3 DNA sequence: TGCAGCGTTGAAGATCGGAGGAGGGAGAACACTGAAGCTTTCTTT.

The rearrangement links TRBV18 to TRBJ2-1, with 9 nucleotides matching TRBD2. Looked up from germline, CDR1 is KGHSH and CDR2 is LQKENI. V gave up 4 bases and J gave up 1 base; unmatched junction bases: 5. The CDR3 length is 16 residues. The CDR3: CASSLLAGESYNEQFF. CDR3 in DNA: TGTGCCAGCTCACTATTAGCGGGAGAATCCTACAATGAGCAGTTCTTC.

The CDR3 sequence is CASSYPGSSYEQYF. DNA of the CDR3: TGTGCCAGCAGTTACCCCGGGAGCTCCTACGAGCAGTACTTC. This chain joins TRBV6-5 and TRBJ2-7; possible D gene TRBD2, 6 bases. The ends were cut back, 2 bases at V and 0 bases at J, with 8 bases in the middle. This CDR3 has 14 amino acids. Per germline, CDR1 MNHEY and CDR2 SVGAGI.

V gene TRBV19 combines with J gene TRBJ2-5; D gene ambiguous. The CDR3 contains 15 residues. The germline V and J ends were trimmed by 5 bases and 6 bases, with 19 bases remaining between them. Germline V gene lookup returns CDR1 LNHDA and CDR2 SQIVND (reference sequence). CDR3 protein: CASSPNDWLGQTQYF. The CDR3 DNA sequence: TGTGCCAGTAGTCCCAATGACTGGCTCGGCCAGACCCAGTACTTC.

The chain has TRBV7-3 and TRBJ2-1; D remains unclear. The germline V gene has CDR1 SGHTA and CDR2 FQGTGA. This CDR3 spans 16 amino acids. V was cut by 5 bases and J by 0 bases, with 14 bases left in between. The DNA for the CDR3 is TGTGCCAGCAGCCCCTACCCCAGCGCCTCCTACAATGAGCAGTTCTTC. Protein sequence: CASSPYPSASYNEQFF.

With regard to this clone: Additional DNA sequences in this sample encode the identical CDR3. The chain joins TRBV27 to TRBJ2-3; D not certain. V was pared by 3 bases and J by 5 bases, with 3 bases between. Germline V gene sequence: CDR1 MNHEY, CDR2 SMNVEV (reference sequence). The CDR3 totals 11 residues. The CDR3 region is CASSFGDTQYF. CDR3 sequence (DNA): TGTGCCAGCAGTTTCGGAGATACGCAGTATTTT.

The CDR3 spells CSVVGRGRGNEQFF. DNA of the CDR3: TGCAGCGTTGTAGGCAGGGGTCGGGGCAATGAGCAGTTCTTC. The chain combines TRBV29-1 with TRBJ2-1; D is possibly TRBD1 (6 bases). The V gene lost 4 bases and the J gene lost 6 bases, with 16 bases spanning the gap. This CDR3 has 14 residues. Per the germline V gene, CDR1 is SQVTM and CDR2 is ANQGSEA.

The V gene is TRBV28, the J gene TRBJ2-1, with no clear D. In germline, CDR1 is MDHEN, CDR2 SYDVKM. CDR3 size: 16 residues. V was cut by 6 bases and J by 0 bases, with 15 bases left in between. The CDR3 nucleotides read TGTGCCAGCAGCCCACGTGTGGAGAGCTCCTACAATGAGCAGTTCTTC. It codes for CASSPRVESSYNEQFF.

This clone was found a few times. The chain recombines TRBV19 with TRBJ1-4, with 7 positions matching TRBD1. CDR1 and CDR2 (germline): LNHDA, SQIVND (reference sequence). V shed 7 bases and J 8 bases; nucleotides not matched to a gene: 10. CDR3 length: 14 amino acids. The CDR3 coding sequence is TGTGCCAGTACCCAGGACAGGCTCAGCGAAAAACTGTTTTTT. Its translation: CASTQDRLSEKLFF.

The chain carries TRBV7-9 and TRBJ2-2; TRBD2 is a possible D gene (5 bases). This CDR3 contains 18 residues. The V and J ends lost 6 bases and 0 bases respectively, with 20 bases between them. Germline lookup yields CDR1 SEHNR and CDR2 FQNEAQ (reference sequence). CDR3 region: CASSSWKRRQANTGELFF. The DNA of the CDR3 is TGTGCCAGCAGTTCTTGGAAGCGGAGGCAGGCGAACACCGGGGAGCTGTTTTTT.

V usage is TRBV7-2 and J usage is TRBJ2-7; D may be TRBD1 (5 bases). This CDR3 contains 12 residues. Trimming removed 5 bases at V and 9 bases at J, with 14 bases between. Germline CDR1 is SGHTA and CDR2 is FQGNSA. DNA of the CDR3: TGTGCCAGCAGCGGGCGCAGGGTTGGGCAGTACTTC. It encodes CASSGRRVGQYF.

The chain employs TRBV4-1 and TRBJ2-2, with 8 bases lining up with TRBD2. CDR1 is MGHRA and CDR2 is YSYEKL in the germline V gene. The ends lost 2 bases at V and 4 bases at J; junction bases unmatched: 9. The CDR3 runs 17 residues. The CDR3 loop reads CASSQSGRARGTGELFF. CDR3 in DNA: TGCGCCAGCAGCCAATCCGGGAGGGCCCGGGGCACCGGGGAGCTGTTTTTT.

The chain joins TRBV7-8 to TRBJ2-7; 11 bases map to TRBD2. CDR1 is SGHVS and CDR2 is FQNEAQ in the germline V gene. The CDR3 is 15 amino acids. Trimming cost V 1 base and J 6 bases; bases outside gene matches: 5. DNA for the CDR3: TGTGCCAGCAGCTTAGGAGTTAGCGGGAGGGGCGAGCAGTACTTC. It specifies CASSLGVSGRGEQYF.

This clone came up a few times. V and J are TRBV7-2 and TRBJ1-3; D is undetermined. CDR3 size: 12 residues. Between the trimmed V and J ends, which lost 1 base and 14 bases, there was a span of 12 bases. CDR1 and CDR2 from the germline V gene are SGHTA and FQGNSA. The CDR3 sequence: CASSLGGGKVYF. The CDR3 nucleotides read TGTGCCAGCAGCTTAGGAGGAGGGAAAGTATATTTT.

Only one count was recorded for this clone. The rearrangement links TRBV29-1 to TRBJ2-1; 14 positions agree with TRBD2. CDR1 and CDR2 from the germline V gene are SQVTM and ANQGSEA. The trim removed 6 bases at V and 5 bases at J, leaving 6 bases unmatched. The CDR3 runs to 15 residues. In nucleotides, the CDR3 is TGCAGCGTCGACGGGACTAGCGGGAGACACAATGAGCAGTTCTTC. Amino acid sequence: CSVDGTSGRHNEQFF.

The V gene is TRBV11-1, the J gene TRBJ2-5; 13 bases are a match to TRBD2. The J segment lost 2 bases and the V segment lost 4 bases, leaving 13 bases of the junction unmatched. This CDR3 comprises 19 residues. Germline V gene sequence: CDR1 SGHAT, CDR2 FQDESV (reference sequence). The DNA of the CDR3 is TGTGCCAGCAGCTCCCTGACTAGCGGGAGGCGAGGGGAGCAAGAGACCCAGTACTTC. Translated, it gives CASSSLTSGRRGEQETQYF.

The chain recombines TRBV27 with TRBJ1-4, with D perhaps TRBD1 (6 bases). CDR3 length: 16 amino acids. Looked up from germline, CDR1 is MNHEY and CDR2 is SMNVEV (reference sequence). V lost 6 bases, J lost 5 bases, and 19 bases lay in between. The CDR3 DNA reads as TGTGCCAGCAGCCCCAATCGGGGGGCAGACAATGAAAAACTGTTTTTT. This codes for CASSPNRGADNEKLFF.

This chain connects TRBV5-1 to TRBJ2-1; perhaps TRBD2 as D (6 bases). This CDR3 comprises 15 residues. V was clipped by 0 bases and J by 1 base, with 8 bases between them. CDR1 and CDR2 (germline): SGHRS, YFSETQ. Here the CDR3 reads CASSLEEGSYNEQFF. For the CDR3, the DNA is TGCGCCAGCAGCTTGGAGGAGGGATCCTACAATGAGCAGTTCTTC.

This clone has more than one count but fewer than ten. J is TRBJ1-3 and V is TRBV5-1; D might be TRBD1 (6 bases). The V gene lost 4 bases and the J gene lost 0 bases, with 11 bases spanning the gap. The CDR3 spans 15 residues. Per the germline V gene, CDR1 is SGHRS and CDR2 is YFSETQ. The CDR3 region has the DNA TGCGCCAGCAGCCTAGGACAGCACTCTGGAAACACCATATATTTT. Residues: CASSLGQHSGNTIYF.

This clone has a single count. The chain employs TRBV20-1 and TRBJ1-2; D gene uncertain. There are 8 residues in the CDR3. The germline gives CDR1 DFQATT, CDR2 SNEGSKA (reference sequence). CDR3 in amino acids: CSHGGYTF. CDR3 sequence (DNA): TGCAGCCACGGTGGCTACACCTTC.

V usage is TRBV30 and J usage is TRBJ2-5, with 7 positions matching TRBD2. The V segment lost 3 bases and the J segment 6 bases; nucleotides outside the gene matches: 7. Germline CDR1 reads GTSNPN; CDR2 reads SVGIG (reference sequence). The CDR3 is made up of 13 amino acids. DNA for the CDR3: TGTGCCTGGAGGAGCGGGAACGAGAAGACCCAGTACTTC. Translation gives CAWRSGNEKTQYF.

The J gene is TRBJ2-6, the V gene TRBV6-5; a weak D match, TRBD1 (6 bases). Germline lookup yields CDR1 MNHEY and CDR2 SVGAGI. Trimming took 4 bases from V and 2 from J, leaving 12 bases between them. This CDR3 spans 16 amino acids. This CDR3 reads CASSFPTGTGANVLTF. The CDR3 DNA reads as TGTGCCAGCAGTTTCCCAACAGGGACTGGGGCCAACGTCCTGACTTTC.

J is TRBJ2-5 and V is TRBV5-1; 7 positions match TRBD2. The J call could be wrong; TRBJ2-7 is a better fit for the DNA end. The length of the CDR3 is 15 residues. Germline V gives CDR1 SGHRS, CDR2 YFSETQ. The CDR3 DNA reads as TGCGCCAGCAGCCCCCGGGCGGGAGACTCCTACGAGCAGTACTTC. This sequence encodes CASSPRAGDSYEQYF.